The 30 T cell receptor beta chains in this list originate from one sample, sequenced in a study of shared clonotypes between healthy human individuals. Measured with immunoSEQ multiplex PCR; TCRdb has only the in-frame clones, and not every one. The sample consists of more than 1.2 million clones, around 98.5% of them appearing once. Source material: naive CD4+ T cells sorted from blood. The subset here: CD45RA+ positively selected. These receptors were collected from a young man in good health.

The rearrangement joins TRBV9 to TRBJ2-2, with D unresolved. V lost 2 bases and J lost 6, with 14 bases in between. Looked up from germline, CDR1 is SGDLS and CDR2 is YYNGEE. This CDR3 comprises 15 residues. CDR3 nucleotide sequence: TGTGCCAGCAGCGTCGCGGCGACGTTATCCGGGGAGCTGTTTTTT. This sequence encodes CASSVAATLSGELFF.

This clone is a singleton in its sample. The CDR3 DNA is TGTGCCAGCAGTGAGCCCGGACTAGCGGGAGCCTACGAGCAGTACTTC. Protein: CASSEPGLAGAYEQYF. V gene TRBV6-1 combines with J gene TRBJ2-7, with 13 bases that match TRBD2. V gave up 3 bases and J gave up 2 bases; unmatched junction bases: 4. Germline assignment: CDR1 MNHNS and CDR2 SASEGT. The CDR3 totals 16 residues.

The V call is TRBV29-1, the J call TRBJ2-2; D remains unclear. Germline V gene lookup returns CDR1 SQVTM and CDR2 ANQGSEA. Trimming stripped 3 bases from V and 0 bases from J, with 5 bases between. There are 13 residues in the CDR3. CDR3 DNA: TGCAGCGTTGATTCCGCGAACACCGGGGAGCTGTTTTTT. Translating gives CSVDSANTGELFF.

The rearrangement uses TRBV18 and TRBJ2-1; the D is unclear. Trimming took off 2 bases at V and 8 bases at J, with 13 bases between the two ends. In germline, CDR1 is KGHSH, CDR2 LQKENI. CDR3 length: 14 amino acids. The CDR3 DNA is TGTGCCAGCTCACCAGCACCCCTAGGCGATGAGCAGTTCTTC. It yields the protein CASSPAPLGDEQFF.

The genes are TRBV6-5 and TRBJ1-4, with 7 bases identical to TRBD1. Germline loops: CDR1 MNHEY, CDR2 SVGAGI. The CDR3 consists of 14 residues. V lost 6 bases, J lost 15 bases, and 16 bases stayed unmatched. CDR3 nucleotides: TGTGCCAGCAGAACCGGGACAGATTATGAAAGGATGTTTTTT. Amino acids: CASRTGTDYERMFF.

J is TRBJ1-1 and V is TRBV28; D is perhaps TRBD1 (6 bases). CDR1 is MDHEN and CDR2 is SYDVKM in the germline V gene. V lost 8 bases, J lost 1 base, and 20 bases lay in between. This CDR3 region has 16 residues. The CDR3 loop reads CASPPVVRTANTEAFF. The CDR3 nucleotides read TGTGCCAGCCCCCCTGTCGTTCGGACAGCGAACACTGAAGCTTTCTTT. The full variable domain, rest sourced from reference TRBV28 and TRBJ1-1, is DVKVTQSSRYLVKRTGEKVFLECVQDMDHENMFWYRQDPGLGLRLIYFSYDVKMKEKGDIPEGYSVSREKKERFSLILESASTNQTSMYLCASPPVVRTANTEAFFGQGTRLTVV.

The gene calls are TRBV11-2 and TRBJ2-2; 12 nucleotides align to TRBD2. Germline loops: CDR1 SGHAT, CDR2 FQNNGV. Trimming removed 6 bases from V and 2 bases from J; junction bases left unmatched: 4. The CDR3 loop spans 16 amino acids. The DNA of the CDR3 is TGTGCCAGCAGATTACTAGCGGGAGGCAACACCGGGGAGCTGTTTTTT. Residues: CASRLLAGGNTGELFF.

V and J are TRBV11-2 and TRBJ1-2; D not certain. The V end lost 5 bases, the J end lost 7 bases, and 11 bases lay between the germline ends. This CDR3 has 12 amino acids. The germline gives CDR1 SGHAT, CDR2 FQNNGV. The CDR3 DNA sequence: TGTGCCAGCAGCCCAGACGGACGTGGCTACACCTTC. It specifies CASSPDGRGYTF.

The J gene is TRBJ2-1, the V gene TRBV6-1; maybe TRBD2 (5 bases). The germline V gene encodes CDR1 MNHNS and CDR2 SASEGT. Trimming took 7 bases from V and 2 from J, leaving 12 bases between them. The CDR3 length is 14 residues. This CDR3 reads CASTVTGTYNEQFF. The CDR3 DNA is TGTGCCAGCACCGTGACGGGGACCTACAATGAGCAGTTCTTC.

The chain is built from TRBV18 and TRBJ2-7; perhaps TRBD2 as D (5 bases). The V gene lost 0 bases and the J gene lost 3 bases, with 12 bases spanning the gap. Per the germline V gene, CDR1 is KGHSH and CDR2 is LQKENI. This CDR3 is built from 15 residues. This CDR3 is CASSPPRAARYEQYF. In nucleotides, the CDR3 is TGTGCCAGCTCACCACCGCGGGCGGCCCGCTACGAGCAGTACTTC.

Comment on this clone: The same CDR3 is also encoded by other DNA sequences in this sample. The V gene is TRBV18, the J gene TRBJ1-1; TRBD1 aligns across 9 bases. Germline V CDR1 and CDR2: KGHSH, LQKENI. This CDR3 spans 11 amino acids. J gave up 10 bases and V 3 bases, and 0 bases lay outside the gene matches. CDR3 in DNA: TGTGCCAGCTCACCGGGACAGGGAGCTTTCTTT. Translation: CASSPGQGAFF.

V is TRBV6-6 and J is TRBJ2-7; 8 bases map to TRBD1. CDR3 length: 15 residues. J lost 0 bases, V lost 7 bases, and 8 bases had no gene match. The germline V gene encodes CDR1 MNHNY and CDR2 SVGAGI (reference sequence). In DNA form, the CDR3 reads TGTGCCAGCAACCCAGGACAGGGTATCTCCTACGAGCAGTACTTC. It yields the protein CASNPGQGISYEQYF.

The rearrangement uses TRBV11-2 and TRBJ2-7; 8 nucleotides align to TRBD2. Looked up from germline, CDR1 is SGHAT and CDR2 is FQNNGV. The CDR3 totals 14 residues. J was trimmed by 2 bases and V by 5 bases; bases with no gene match: 5. CDR3: CASSQPGLAYEQYF. For the CDR3, the DNA is TGTGCCAGCAGCCAACCGGGACTAGCCTACGAGCAGTACTTC.

The CDR3 is CASSVDFLGGSRNEQFF. The CDR3 DNA sequence: TGTGCCAGCAGCGTAGACTTTTTGGGCGGGAGTCGGAATGAGCAGTTCTTC. J is TRBJ2-1 and V is TRBV9, with 7 bases that match TRBD2. Germline V gives CDR1 SGDLS, CDR2 YYNGEE. CDR3 size: 17 residues. Trimming removed 0 bases from V and 7 bases from J; junction bases left unmatched: 13.

The chain recombines TRBV28 with TRBJ2-3; TRBD2 matches 10 bases. CDR1 is MDHEN and CDR2 is SYDVKM in the germline V gene. The CDR3 is made up of 16 amino acids. The ends lost 4 bases at V and 4 bases at J; junction bases unmatched: 8. This CDR3 is CASSSPAGGRADTQYF. CDR3 in DNA: TGTGCCAGCAGTTCTCCAGCGGGAGGGAGGGCAGATACGCAGTATTTT.

CDR3 sequence reads: CASSLVQGFPGANVLTF. CDR3 nucleotides: TGTGCCAGCAGCTTGGTACAGGGGTTTCCAGGGGCCAACGTCCTGACTTTC. J is TRBJ2-6 and V is TRBV5-6; TRBD1 agrees at 7 bases. The CDR3 extends over 17 amino acids. The ends lost 0 bases at V and 4 bases at J; junction bases unmatched: 7. The V gene's germline CDR1 is SGHDT and CDR2 YYEEEE.

V gene TRBV5-4 combines with J gene TRBJ1-2; TRBD1 might be the D (5 bases). V was cut by 4 bases and J by 0 bases, with 13 bases left in between. Germline loops: CDR1 SGHNT, CDR2 YYREEE (reference sequence). CDR3 length: 15 amino acids. The DNA of the CDR3 is TGTGCCAGCAGCCCCGGGACGAAGGCTAACTATGGCTACACCTTC. This translates into CASSPGTKANYGYTF.

The chain carries TRBV2 and TRBJ1-5; D is possibly TRBD1 (5 bases). Germline CDR1 reads SNHLY; CDR2 reads FYNNEI. V lost 6 bases and J 7 bases, leaving 16 bases between the germline ends. The CDR3 is 14 amino acids. CDR3 loop: CASREDTGGQPQHF. DNA of the CDR3: TGTGCCAGCAGAGAGGACACAGGCGGGCAGCCCCAGCATTTT.

The chain's CDR3 is CSVGWRRTSTNTGELFF. The CDR3 DNA reads TGCAGCGTTGGATGGCGTCGGACTAGCACGAACACCGGGGAGCTGTTTTTT. The chain carries TRBV29-1 and TRBJ2-2, with 8 positions matching TRBD2. There are 17 residues in the CDR3. Per the germline V gene, CDR1 is SQVTM and CDR2 is ANQGSEA. The junction had 10 bases not matched to a gene; V was cut back by 4 bases and J by 0 bases.

The chain recombines TRBV7-2 with TRBJ2-1, with 13 positions matching TRBD2. This CDR3 contains 16 residues. From germline, CDR1 is SGHTA and CDR2 FQGNSA. The ends lost 0 bases at V and 9 bases at J; junction bases unmatched: 5. In nucleotides, the CDR3 is TGTGCCAGCAGCTTAGCAAGACTAGCGGGAGGAAGTGAGCAGTTCTTC. This encodes CASSLARLAGGSEQFF.

The genes are TRBV28 and TRBJ2-3, with a weak D call TRBD1 (5 bases). CDR3 length: 14 amino acids. The V end lost 3 bases, the J end lost 1 base, and 8 bases lay between the germline ends. Germline-derived CDR1 and CDR2 are MDHEN and SYDVKM. This CDR3 reads CASSFGRGTDTQYF. Written as DNA, the CDR3 is TGTGCCAGCAGTTTCGGCAGGGGCACAGATACGCAGTATTTT.

This sequence joins TRBV18 and TRBJ1-3; D is uncertain. The CDR3 totals 14 residues. With 4 bases removed from V and 0 bases from J, the gap between germline ends came to 7 bases. The germline V gene encodes CDR1 KGHSH and CDR2 LQKENI. The CDR3 nucleotides are TGTGCCAGCTCACAGGCCATCTCTGGAAACACCATATATTTT. Translating gives CASSQAISGNTIYF.

This clone occurred once. The identical CDR3 is also encoded by other nucleotide sequences in the sample. The rearrangement joins TRBV19 to TRBJ2-3; 8 nucleotides match TRBD2. In germline, CDR1 is LNHDA, CDR2 SQIVND (reference sequence). The CDR3 sequence is 15 residues long. Trimming removed 8 bases from V and 0 bases from J; junction bases left unmatched: 7. This CDR3 is CASSQLAASTDTQYF. In DNA, the CDR3 is TGTGCCAGTTCCCAACTAGCGGCTAGCACAGATACGCAGTATTTT.

This rearrangement joins TRBV11-3 to TRBJ2-1; possible D gene TRBD1, 5 bases. Trimming left V 8 bases short and J 6 bases short, with 8 bases between. The germline gives CDR1 SGHNT, CDR2 YENEEA. This CDR3 spans 11 amino acids. Written as DNA, the CDR3 is TGTGCCAGCGGCAGGGCCAATGAGCAGTTCTTC. Residues: CASGRANEQFF.

The V and J genes are TRBV4-3 and TRBJ2-5; 10 positions match TRBD1. The CDR3 is made up of 15 amino acids. V was pared by 3 bases and J by 0 bases, with 1 base of the junction left unmatched. The germline CDR1 and CDR2 sequences are LGHNA and YSLEER. The CDR3 DNA reads as TGCGCCAGCAGCCAGGGACAGGGGAACCAAGAGACCCAGTACTTC. It yields the protein CASSQGQGNQETQYF.

The chain is built from TRBV27 and TRBJ2-1, with TRBD2 identical over 12 bases. CDR3 length: 15 amino acids. The J segment lost 8 bases and the V segment lost 7 bases, leaving 9 bases of the junction unmatched. Germline CDR1 reads MNHEY; CDR2 reads SMNVEV (reference sequence). The CDR3 nucleotides read TGTGCCAGCAACCCTAGCGGGAGGGCCGGCGATGAGCAGTTCTTC. As protein: CASNPSGRAGDEQFF.

This clone appeared a single time. The chain recombines TRBV11-2 with TRBJ1-4; D is unresolved. Trimming stripped 1 base from V and 5 bases from J, with 11 bases between. CDR3 length equals 15 residues. Germline V lookup: CDR1 SGHAT, CDR2 FQNNGV. The DNA for the CDR3 is TGTGCCAGCAGCTTAGGTACGGGGTTCAATGAAAAACTGTTTTTT. Translated, it gives CASSLGTGFNEKLFF.

The V gene is TRBV11-2, the J gene TRBJ2-7, with no clear D. This CDR3 is built from 13 residues. Trimming pared 3 bases from V and 3 bases from J, leaving 9 bases between. Germline values: CDR1 SGHAT, CDR2 FQNNGV. CDR3: CASSLSRFYEQYF. The CDR3 DNA sequence: TGTGCCAGCAGCTTGTCGCGGTTCTACGAGCAGTACTTC.

The chain is built from TRBV27 and TRBJ2-3; 12 bases match TRBD2. The CDR3 is made up of 17 amino acids. V gave up 4 bases and J gave up 4 bases; unmatched junction bases: 9. Germline V gives CDR1 MNHEY, CDR2 SMNVEV (reference sequence). The CDR3 nucleotides are TGTGCCAGCAGTTCAGCGGCAGGACTAGCGGGACCAGATACGCAGTATTTT. Protein: CASSSAAGLAGPDTQYF.

V usage is TRBV7-8 and J usage is TRBJ2-3; TRBD1 is a possible D gene (6 bases). CDR1 is SGHVS, CDR2 FQNEAQ, per germline. The CDR3 is 13 residues long. V dropped 5 bases and J dropped 4 bases, with 10 bases sitting between them. The CDR3 region has the DNA TGTGCCAGCAGCATCCGACAGGCAGATACGCAGTATTTT. Translation: CASSIRQADTQYF.